The next 4 T cell receptor beta chains were all read from a single sample in a study of beta chain features in type 1 diabetes. Findings and caveats of the study: TCRB CDR3s from Type 1 diabetes patients were moderately but significantly shorter in all four CD4+ subsets.

These receptors' antigens are unknown. Every isolated RNA sample was fully reverse transcribed, so sequencing captured expressed TCRB transcripts. TCRdb's copy holds only in-frame clones and misses some; the assay was immunoSEQ multiplex PCR. Here the sample spans approximately 120,000 clones, roughly a sixth being singletons. Sample: central memory CD4+ T cells from blood. Receptors were obtained from a man aged 18 to 30 with type 1 diabetes.

This clone was found a few times. This chain uses TRBV7-2 with TRBJ1-5; D is possibly TRBD1 (5 bases). Trimming took 3 bases from V and 7 from J, leaving 10 bases between them. This CDR3 has 13 amino acids. CDR1 and CDR2 from the germline V gene are SGHTA and FQGNSA. The CDR3 DNA sequence: TGTGCCAGCAGCTTGGGGGAGGGGCAGCCCCAGCATTTT. Its protein is CASSLGEGQPQHF.

There are a few counts of this clone. The rearrangement uses TRBV28 and TRBJ2-2; 7 bases line up with TRBD1. Germline loops: CDR1 MDHEN, CDR2 SYDVKM. V shed 3 bases and J 5 bases; nucleotides not matched to a gene: 15. This CDR3 contains 18 residues. CDR3 sequence reads: CASSFPGYRGVVTGELFF. The CDR3 region has the DNA TGTGCCAGCAGTTTCCCCGGGTACAGGGGAGTCGTAACCGGGGAGCTGTTTTTT. Looking up the rest from reference TRBV28 and TRBJ2-2 gives the full variable domain: DVKVTQSSRYLVKRTGEKVFLECVQDMDHENMFWYRQDPGLGLRLIYFSYDVKMKEKGDIPEGYSVSREKKERFSLILESASTNQTSMYLCASSFPGYRGVVTGELFFGEGSRLTVL.

A few counts support this clone. The chain has TRBV30 and TRBJ2-7, with 8 bases aligning to TRBD1. V lost 1 base and J lost 1; bases outside the gene matches: 12. The CDR3 length is 17 residues. The germline V gene has CDR1 GTSNPN and CDR2 SVGIG (reference sequence). This CDR3 reads CAWSDPPGGTGSYEQYF. DNA for the CDR3: TGTGCCTGGAGTGACCCTCCCGGTGGGACAGGATCCTACGAGCAGTACTTC.

This clone has just a few counts. The V call is TRBV18, the J call TRBJ2-3, with 10 nucleotides matching TRBD2. The CDR3 is 17 amino acids. With 3 bases clipped from V and 1 base from J, the junction kept 7 bases outside the gene matches. The germline gives CDR1 KGHSH, CDR2 LQKENI. The CDR3 here is CASSPNEAGGGTDTQYF. For the CDR3, the DNA is TGTGCCAGCTCACCGAACGAAGCGGGAGGGGGCACAGATACGCAGTATTTT.